Given below is one T cell receptor beta chain in context. Germline V lookup: CDR1 MNHEY, CDR2 SVGAGI. V was pared by 0 bases and J by 8 bases, with 14 bases between. The CDR3 is 16 residues long. These data come from a study of shared clonotypes between healthy human individuals. Clones were read by immunoSEQ multiplex PCR, and TCRdb kept only the in-frame ones, dropping some. The table shows under 1,100,000 clones, with about 76% occurring only once. This clonotype originated in a man between 18 and 29 years old in good health. The specimen sequenced was memory CD4+ T cells sorted from blood. Subset: CD45RA-negative fraction. This sequence joins TRBV6-5 and TRBJ1-6; D is possibly TRBD1 (6 bases). The CDR3: CASSYSTRQAYSPLHF. The CDR3 DNA reads as TGTGCCAGCAGTTACTCGACCCGACAGGCATATTCACCCCTCCACTTT.